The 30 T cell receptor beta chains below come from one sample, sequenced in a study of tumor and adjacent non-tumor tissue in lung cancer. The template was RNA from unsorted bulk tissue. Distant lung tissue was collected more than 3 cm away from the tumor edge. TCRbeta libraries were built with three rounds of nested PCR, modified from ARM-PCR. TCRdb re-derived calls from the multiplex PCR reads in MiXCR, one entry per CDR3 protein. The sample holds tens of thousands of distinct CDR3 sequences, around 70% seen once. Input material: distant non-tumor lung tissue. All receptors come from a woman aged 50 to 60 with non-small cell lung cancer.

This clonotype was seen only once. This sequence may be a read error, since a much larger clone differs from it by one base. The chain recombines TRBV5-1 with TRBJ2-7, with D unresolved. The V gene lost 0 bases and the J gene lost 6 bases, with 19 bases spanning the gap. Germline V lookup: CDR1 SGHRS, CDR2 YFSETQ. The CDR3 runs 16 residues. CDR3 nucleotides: TGCGCCAGCAGCTTGGCTTCAAGGCAGATTCTGGGCGAGCAGTACTTC. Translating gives CASSLASRQILGEQYF. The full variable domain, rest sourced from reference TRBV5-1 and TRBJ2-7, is KAGVTQTPRYLIKTRGQQVTLSCSPISGHRSVSWYQQTPGQGLQFLFEYFSETQRNKGNFPGRFSGRQFSNSRSEMNVSTLELGDSALYLCASSLASRQILGEQYFGPGTRLTVT.

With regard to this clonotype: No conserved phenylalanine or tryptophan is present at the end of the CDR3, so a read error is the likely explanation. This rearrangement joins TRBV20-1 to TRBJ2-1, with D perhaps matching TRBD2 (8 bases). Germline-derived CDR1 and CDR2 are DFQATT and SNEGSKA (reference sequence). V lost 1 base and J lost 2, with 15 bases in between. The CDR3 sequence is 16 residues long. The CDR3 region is CSARGAGGLAYNEQFI. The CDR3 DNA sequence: TGCAGTGCTAGAGGGGCAGGGGGACTAGCCTACAATGAGCAGTTCATC.

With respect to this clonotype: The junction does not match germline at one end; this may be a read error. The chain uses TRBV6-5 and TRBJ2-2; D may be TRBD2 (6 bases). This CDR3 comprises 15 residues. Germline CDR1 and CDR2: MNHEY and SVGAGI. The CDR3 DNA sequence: TGTGCCAGCAGTCACTCGACTAGTCAGCCCGGGGAGCTGTTTTTT. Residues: CASSHSTSQPGELFF.

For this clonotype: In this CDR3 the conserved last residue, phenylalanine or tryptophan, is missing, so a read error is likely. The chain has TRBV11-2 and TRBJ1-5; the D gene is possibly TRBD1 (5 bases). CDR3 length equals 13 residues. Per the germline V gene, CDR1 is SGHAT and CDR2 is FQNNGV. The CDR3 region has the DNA TGTGGCAGCAGCTTAGAAGGGCGGGGGACCCAGCATTGT. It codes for CGSSLEGRGTQHC.

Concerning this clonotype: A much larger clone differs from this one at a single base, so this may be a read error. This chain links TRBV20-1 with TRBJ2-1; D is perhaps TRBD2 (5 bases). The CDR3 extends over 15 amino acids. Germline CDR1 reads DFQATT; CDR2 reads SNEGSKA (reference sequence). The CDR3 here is CSVRDGRLADNEQFF. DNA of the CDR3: TGCAGTGTTAGAGATGGGAGATTAGCTGACAATGAGCAGTTCTTC.

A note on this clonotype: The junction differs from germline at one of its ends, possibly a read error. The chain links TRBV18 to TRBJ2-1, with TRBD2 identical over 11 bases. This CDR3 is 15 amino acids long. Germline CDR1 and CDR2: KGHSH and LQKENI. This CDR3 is CVSSGTTSGSDEQFF. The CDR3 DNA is TGTGTCAGCTCAGGGACAACTAGCGGGAGCGATGAGCAGTTCTTC.

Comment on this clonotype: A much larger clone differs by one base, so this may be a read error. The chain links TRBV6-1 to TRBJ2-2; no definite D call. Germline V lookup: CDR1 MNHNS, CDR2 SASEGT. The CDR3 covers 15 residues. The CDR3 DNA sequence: TGTGCCAGCAGTGCCAGAAGCCGAAACACCGAGGAGCTGTTTTTT. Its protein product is CASSARSRNTEELFF.

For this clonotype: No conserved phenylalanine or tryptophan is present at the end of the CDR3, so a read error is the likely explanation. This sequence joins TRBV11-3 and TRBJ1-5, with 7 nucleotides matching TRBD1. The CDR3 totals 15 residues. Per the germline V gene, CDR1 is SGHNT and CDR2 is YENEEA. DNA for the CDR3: TGTGCCAGCAGCTTTTCACAGGGGTGCAATCAGTCCCAGCATTCT. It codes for CASSFSQGCNQSQHS.

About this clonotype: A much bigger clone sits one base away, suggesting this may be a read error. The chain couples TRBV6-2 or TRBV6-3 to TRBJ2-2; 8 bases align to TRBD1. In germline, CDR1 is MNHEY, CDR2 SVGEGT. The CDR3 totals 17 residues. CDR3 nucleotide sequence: TGTGCCAGCAGTTACCCCCAGACAGGGGCGAACACCGGGAAGCTGTTTTTT. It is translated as CASSYPQTGANTGKLFF.

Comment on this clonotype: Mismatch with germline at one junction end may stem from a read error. The CDR3 DNA reads TGCAATGCTAGAGTAGGCGGGTACTACGAGCAGTACTTC. Amino acids: CNARVGGYYEQYF. The rearrangement links TRBV20-1 to TRBJ2-7; TRBD2 is a possible D gene (5 bases). The germline gives CDR1 DFQATT, CDR2 SNEGSKA (reference sequence). The CDR3 loop spans 13 amino acids.

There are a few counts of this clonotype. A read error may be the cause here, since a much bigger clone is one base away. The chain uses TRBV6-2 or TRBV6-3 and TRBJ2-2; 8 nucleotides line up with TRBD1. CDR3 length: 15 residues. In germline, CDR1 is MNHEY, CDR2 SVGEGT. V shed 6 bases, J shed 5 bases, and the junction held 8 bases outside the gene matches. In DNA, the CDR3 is TGTGCCAGCAGCCACGACAGGGGCGTGACCGGGGAGCTGTTTTTT. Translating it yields CASSHDRGVTGELFF.

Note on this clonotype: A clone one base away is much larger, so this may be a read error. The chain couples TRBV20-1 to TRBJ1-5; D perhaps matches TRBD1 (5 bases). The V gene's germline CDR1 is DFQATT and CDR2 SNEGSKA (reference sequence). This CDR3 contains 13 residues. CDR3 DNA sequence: TGCAATGCTAACAGAGGGGAGAATCAGCCCCAGCATTTT. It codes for CNANRGENQPQHF.

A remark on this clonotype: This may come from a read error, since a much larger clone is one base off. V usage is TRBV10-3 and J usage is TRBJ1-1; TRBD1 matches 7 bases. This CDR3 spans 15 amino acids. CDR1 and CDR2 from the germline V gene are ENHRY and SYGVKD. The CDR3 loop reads CAIGESGQVGTEAFF. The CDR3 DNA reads TGTGCCATCGGTGAGTCAGGACAGGTAGGCACTGAAGCTTTCTTT.

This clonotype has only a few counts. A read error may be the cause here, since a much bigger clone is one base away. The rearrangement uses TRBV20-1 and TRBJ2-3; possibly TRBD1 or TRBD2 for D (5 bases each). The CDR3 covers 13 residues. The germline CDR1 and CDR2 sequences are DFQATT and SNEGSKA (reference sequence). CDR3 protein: CSARGTITYTQYF. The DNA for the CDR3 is TGCAGTGCTAGGGGGACCATCACATATACGCAGTATTTT.

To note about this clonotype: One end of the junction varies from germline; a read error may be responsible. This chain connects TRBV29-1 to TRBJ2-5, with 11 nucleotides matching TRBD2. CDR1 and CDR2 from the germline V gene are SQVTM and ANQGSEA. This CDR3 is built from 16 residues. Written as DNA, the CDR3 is TGCAGCGTTGAGGTCAATAGCGGGAGGGTTGCGGAGACCCACTACTTC. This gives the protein CSVEVNSGRVAETHYF.

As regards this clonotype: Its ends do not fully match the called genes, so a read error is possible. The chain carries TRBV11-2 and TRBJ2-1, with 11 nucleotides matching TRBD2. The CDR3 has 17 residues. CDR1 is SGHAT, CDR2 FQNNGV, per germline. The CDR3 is CASTSELAGAQHNEQLF. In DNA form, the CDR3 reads TGTGCCAGCACCTCCGAACTAGCGGGAGCTCAACACAATGAGCAGTTGTTC.

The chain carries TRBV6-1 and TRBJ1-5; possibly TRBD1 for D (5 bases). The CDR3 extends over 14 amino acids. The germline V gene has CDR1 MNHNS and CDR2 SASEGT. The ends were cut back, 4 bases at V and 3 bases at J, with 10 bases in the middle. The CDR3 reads CASSAEGDNQPQHF. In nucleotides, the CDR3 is TGTGCCAGCAGTGCAGAAGGGGACAATCAGCCCCAGCATTTT.

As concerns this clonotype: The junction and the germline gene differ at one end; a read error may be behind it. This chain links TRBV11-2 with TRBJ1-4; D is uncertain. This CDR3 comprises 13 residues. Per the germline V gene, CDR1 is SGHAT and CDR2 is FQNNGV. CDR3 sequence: CPSSLDLWGSLVF. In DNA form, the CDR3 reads TGCCCCAGCAGCTTAGATCTATGGGGATCTCTGGTTTTT.

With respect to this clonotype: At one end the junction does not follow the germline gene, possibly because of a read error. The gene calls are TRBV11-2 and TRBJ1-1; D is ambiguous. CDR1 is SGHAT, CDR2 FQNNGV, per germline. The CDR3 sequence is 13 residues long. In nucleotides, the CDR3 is TGTGCCAGCAGCTTCCGACGGATCACTGAAGCTTTATTT. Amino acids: CASSFRRITEALF.

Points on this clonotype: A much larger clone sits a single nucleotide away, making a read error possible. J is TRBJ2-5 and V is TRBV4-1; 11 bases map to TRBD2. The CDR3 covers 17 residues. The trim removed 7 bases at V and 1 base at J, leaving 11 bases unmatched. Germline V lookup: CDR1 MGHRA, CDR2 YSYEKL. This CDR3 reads CASNGTRTSGSQETQYF. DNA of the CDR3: TGCGCCAGCAACGGAACCCGGACTAGCGGGTCCCAAGAGACCCAGTACTTC.

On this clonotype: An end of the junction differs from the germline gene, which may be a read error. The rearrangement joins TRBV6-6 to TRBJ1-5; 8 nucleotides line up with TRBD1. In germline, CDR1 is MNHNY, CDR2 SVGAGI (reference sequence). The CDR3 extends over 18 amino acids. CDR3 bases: TGTGCAAGCAGTTACCCGGGACAGGTATACAATAGCAATCAGCCCCAACATTTT. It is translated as CASSYPGQVYNSNQPQHF.

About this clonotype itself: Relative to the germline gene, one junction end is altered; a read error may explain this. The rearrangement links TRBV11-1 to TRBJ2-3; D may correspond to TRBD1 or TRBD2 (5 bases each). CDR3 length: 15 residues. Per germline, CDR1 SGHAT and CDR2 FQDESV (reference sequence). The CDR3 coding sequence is TGTGCCAGCAGCTTCCCTGAGGGGTCCACAGATATGCAGTATTTT. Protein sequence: CASSFPEGSTDMQYF.

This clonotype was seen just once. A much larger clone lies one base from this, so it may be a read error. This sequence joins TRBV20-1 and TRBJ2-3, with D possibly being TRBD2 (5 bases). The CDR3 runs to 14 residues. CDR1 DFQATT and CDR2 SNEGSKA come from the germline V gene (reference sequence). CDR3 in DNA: TGCAGTACTAGTCTGCGTGGCATCACAGATACGCAGTATTTT. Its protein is CSTSLRGITDTQYF.

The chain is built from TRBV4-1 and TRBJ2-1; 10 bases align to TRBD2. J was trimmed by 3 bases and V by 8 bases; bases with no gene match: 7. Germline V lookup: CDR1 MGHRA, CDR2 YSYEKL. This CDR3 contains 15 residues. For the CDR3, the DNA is TGCGCCAGCGACCAAGGGACTAGCGACTACAATGAGCAGTTCTTC. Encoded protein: CASDQGTSDYNEQFF.

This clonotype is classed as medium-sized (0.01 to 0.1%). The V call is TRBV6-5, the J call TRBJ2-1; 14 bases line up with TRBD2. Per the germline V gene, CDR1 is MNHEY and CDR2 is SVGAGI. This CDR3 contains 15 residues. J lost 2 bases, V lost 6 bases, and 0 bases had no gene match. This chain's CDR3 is CASRTSGRAYNEQFF. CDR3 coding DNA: TGTGCCAGCAGGACTAGCGGGAGGGCCTACAATGAGCAGTTCTTC.

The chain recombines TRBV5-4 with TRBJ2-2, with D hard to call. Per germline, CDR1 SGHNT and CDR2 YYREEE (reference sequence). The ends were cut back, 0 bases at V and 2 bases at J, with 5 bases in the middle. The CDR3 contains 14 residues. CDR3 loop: CASSLGSNTGELFF. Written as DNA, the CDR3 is TGTGCCAGCAGCTTGGGGAGTAACACCGGGGAGCTGTTTTTT.

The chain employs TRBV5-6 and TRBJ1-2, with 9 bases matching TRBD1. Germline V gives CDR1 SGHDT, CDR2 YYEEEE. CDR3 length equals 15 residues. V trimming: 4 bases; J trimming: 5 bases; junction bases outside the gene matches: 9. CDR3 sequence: CASSLGDRGWYGYTF. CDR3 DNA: TGTGCCAGCAGCCTCGGAGACAGGGGGTGGTATGGCTACACCTTC.

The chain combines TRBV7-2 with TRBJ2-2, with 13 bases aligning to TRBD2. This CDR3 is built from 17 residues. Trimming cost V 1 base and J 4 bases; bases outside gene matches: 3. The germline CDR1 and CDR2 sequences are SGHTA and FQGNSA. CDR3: CASSLGLAGGGTGELFF. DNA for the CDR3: TGTGCCAGCAGCTTAGGACTAGCGGGAGGTGGCACCGGGGAGCTGTTTTTT.

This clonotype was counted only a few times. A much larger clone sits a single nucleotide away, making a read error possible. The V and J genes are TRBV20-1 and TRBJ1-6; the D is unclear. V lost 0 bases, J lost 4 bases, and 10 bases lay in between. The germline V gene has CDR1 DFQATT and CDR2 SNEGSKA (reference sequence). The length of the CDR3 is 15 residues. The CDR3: CSAREWALYNSPLHF. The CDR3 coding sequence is TGCAGTGCTAGAGAGTGGGCCCTATATAATTCACCCCTCCACTTT.

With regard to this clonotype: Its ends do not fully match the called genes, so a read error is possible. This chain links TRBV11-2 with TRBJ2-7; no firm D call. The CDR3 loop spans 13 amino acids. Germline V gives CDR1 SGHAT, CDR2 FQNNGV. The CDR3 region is CASNWEPLGEQYF. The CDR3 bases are TGCGCCAGCAACTGGGAACCCCTAGGCGAGCAGTACTTC.